Reported below is one TCR beta chain. Antigen specificity is unknown. On cycle 4 day 1 and cycle 7 day 1, as well as at baseline, blood was sampled. This sample was included in a study of OX40 agonist ivuxolimab in advanced cancers. At the level of the study: An agonistic anti-OX40 (CD134) antibody, ivuxolimab, was used to treat the patients. Dosing consisted of intravenous ivuxolimab at 0.01 to 10 mg/kg every 2 weeks. Study-wide results and limits: Researchers report that CD8+ T cells had, on average, more expanded clones than CD4+.

Sequencing was performed with immunoSEQ multiplex PCR; in TCRdb, only in-frame clones are kept and a portion is missing. The data show some 69,000 clones, 75% to 95% seen once. Trimming at V came to 4 bases and at J to 5 bases, leaving 7 bases not matched to a gene. The CDR3 runs 16 residues. Germline-derived CDR1 and CDR2 are SGHNT and YENEEA. The sequencing used CD4+ or CD8+ T cells sorted from blood, collected in a trial of the OX40 agonist ivuxolimab. The sequence came from an adult with an advanced solid tumor such as melanoma, head and neck, liver or kidney cancer. The gene calls are TRBV11-3 and TRBJ2-3; 12 positions agree with TRBD2. CDR3 region: CASSSRTSGAKDTQYF. In nucleotides, the CDR3 is TGTGCCAGCAGCTCCAGGACTAGCGGGGCAAAAGATACGCAGTATTTT.